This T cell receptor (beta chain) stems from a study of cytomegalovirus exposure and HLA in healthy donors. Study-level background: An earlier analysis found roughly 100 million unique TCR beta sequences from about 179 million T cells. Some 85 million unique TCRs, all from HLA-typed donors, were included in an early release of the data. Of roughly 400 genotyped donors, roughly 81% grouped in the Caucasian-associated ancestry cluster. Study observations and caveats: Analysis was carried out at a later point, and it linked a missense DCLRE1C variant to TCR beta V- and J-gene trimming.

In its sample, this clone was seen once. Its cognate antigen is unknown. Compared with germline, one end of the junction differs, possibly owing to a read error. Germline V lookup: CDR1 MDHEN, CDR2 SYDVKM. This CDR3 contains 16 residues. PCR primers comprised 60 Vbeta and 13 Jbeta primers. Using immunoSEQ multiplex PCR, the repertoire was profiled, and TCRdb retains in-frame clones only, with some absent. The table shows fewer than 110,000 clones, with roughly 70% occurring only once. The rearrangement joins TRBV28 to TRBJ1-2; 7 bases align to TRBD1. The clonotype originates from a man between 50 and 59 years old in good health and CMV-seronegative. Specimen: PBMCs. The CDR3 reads CAGSFIGGAVSYGYTF. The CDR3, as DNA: TGTGCCGGCAGTTTTATAGGGGGCGCAGTTTCCTATGGCTACACCTTC.